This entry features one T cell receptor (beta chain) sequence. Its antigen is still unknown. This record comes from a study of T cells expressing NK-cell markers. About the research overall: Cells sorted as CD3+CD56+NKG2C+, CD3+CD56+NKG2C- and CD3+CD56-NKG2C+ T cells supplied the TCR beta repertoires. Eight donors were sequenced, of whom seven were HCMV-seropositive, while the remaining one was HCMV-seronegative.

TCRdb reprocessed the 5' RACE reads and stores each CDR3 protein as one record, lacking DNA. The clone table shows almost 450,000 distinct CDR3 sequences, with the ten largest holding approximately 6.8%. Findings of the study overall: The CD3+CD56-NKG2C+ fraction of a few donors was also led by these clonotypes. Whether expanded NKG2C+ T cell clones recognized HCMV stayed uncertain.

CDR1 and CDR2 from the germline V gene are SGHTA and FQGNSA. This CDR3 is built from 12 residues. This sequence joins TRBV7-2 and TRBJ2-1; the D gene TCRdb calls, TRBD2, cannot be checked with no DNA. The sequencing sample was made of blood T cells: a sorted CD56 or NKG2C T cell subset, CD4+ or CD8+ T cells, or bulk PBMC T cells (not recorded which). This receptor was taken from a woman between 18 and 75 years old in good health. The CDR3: CASSREYNEQFF.